The rows below give T cell receptor beta chains drawn from one sample of a study of T-cell memory formation after mild COVID-19. TCRdb passed the 5' RACE reads through MiXCR, listing each CDR3 protein once. The data contain tens of thousands of distinct CDR3 sequences, 16% of them seen just once; the ten biggest clones take up around 31%. The sequencing input was PBMCs or a T cell subset sorted from them (not recorded which). The origin of the receptors is an adult woman who had mild COVID-19 (a few samples of this study predate the infection). Cell type and time point are not known. CDR3s include the opening cysteine and the closing phenylalanine or tryptophan. D genes are given only for firm matches. A row's size may be missing; if present it is once, few, many or a size class.

clone_size	v_call	j_call	d_call	cdr3_aa	cdr3_nt
few	TRBV4-3	TRBJ1-3	-	CASSQDRSPGWGSGNTIYF	TGCGCCAGCAGCCAAGATCGATCGCCGGGGTGGGGCTCTGGAAACACCATATATTTT
-	TRBV4-3	TRBJ2-3	TRBD1	CASSQDAQGVLDTQYF	TGCGCCAGCAGCCAAGATGCCCAGGGGGTGTTAGATACGCAGTATTTT
-	TRBV3-1	TRBJ2-2	-	CASSQDVLVGPGELFF	TGTGCCAGCAGCCAAGATGTGTTAGTGGGACCCGGGGAGCTGTTTTTT
few	TRBV7-8	TRBJ2-3	TRBD1	CATQGGTGANPNTDTQYF	TGTGCGACCCAGGGAGGGACAGGGGCTAATCCTAACACAGATACGCAGTATTTT
few	TRBV7-6	TRBJ2-3	-	CASSPRLVGVDTQYF	TGTGCCAGCAGCCCCCGATTGGTGGGAGTAGATACGCAGTATTTT
few	TRBV6-7	TRBJ2-3	-	CASRGNTDTQYF	TGTGCCAGCAGGGGTAACACAGATACGCAGTATTTT
-	TRBV7-8	TRBJ2-1	-	CASSLVGKGNEQFF	TGTGCCAGCAGCTTAGTAGGGAAGGGGAATGAGCAGTTCTTC
few	TRBV5-1	TRBJ2-3	TRBD2	CASSSHPAIDLAARVDFPSDTQYF	TGCGCCAGCAGCTCTCACCCGGCCATAGATCTAGCGGCCCGCGTGGACTTCCCCTCGGATACGCAGTATTTT
few	TRBV11-1	TRBJ2-5	-	CASSSADRPIQGTQYF	TGTGCCAGCAGCTCCGCGGACAGACCCATCCAAGGGACCCAGTACTTC
-	TRBV11-2	TRBJ2-1	TRBD1	CASSLSGYRGPYNEQFF	TGTGCCAGCAGCTTATCCGGTTACAGGGGACCCTACAATGAGCAGTTCTTC
once	TRBV15	TRBJ1-2	TRBD1	CATSVPGQGADGYTF	TGTGCCACCAGCGTGCCGGGACAGGGGGCCGATGGCTACACCTTC
few	TRBV4-1	TRBJ2-5	-	CASSHVQGGETQYF	TGCGCCAGCAGCCATGTACAAGGGGGGGAGACCCAGTACTTC
few	TRBV20-1	TRBJ1-1	TRBD1	CSAPRLQGQGGTEAFF	TGCAGTGCCCCCCGTTTGCAGGGCCAGGGGGGCACTGAAGCTTTCTTT
many	TRBV12-3/TRBV12-4	TRBJ2-7	TRBD1	CASTPPTGIGHEQYF	TGTGCCAGCACCCCCCCGACAGGGATCGGCCACGAGCAGTACTTC
-	TRBV10-3	TRBJ2-6	-	CAITGTGLGPLSGANVLTF	TGTGCCATCACCGGAACAGGGTTGGGGCCCCTCTCTGGGGCCAACGTCCTGACTTTC
few	TRBV6-5	TRBJ2-7	TRBD1	CASSQGQGPYEQYF	TGTGCCAGCAGTCAGGGACAGGGCCCCTACGAGCAGTACTTC
-	TRBV13	TRBJ2-3	TRBD1	CASSTRQGESTDTQYF	TGTGCCAGCAGCACACGACAGGGAGAGAGCACAGATACGCAGTATTTT
once	TRBV11-2	TRBJ2-2	-	CASSSGRRTGELFF	TGTGCCAGCAGCTCAGGACGGAGGACCGGGGAGCTGTTTTTT
few	TRBV5-1	TRBJ2-7	TRBD1	CASSLVVGTAYEQYF	TGCGCCAGCAGCTTGGTAGTAGGGACAGCCTACGAGCAGTACTTC
few	TRBV5-1	TRBJ2-7	TRBD1	CASSSRVIGGHSEQYF	TGCGCCAGCAGCTCCAGGGTGATAGGGGGCCATTCCGAGCAGTACTTC
-	TRBV20-1	TRBJ2-5	-	CSASVRTDGVWRYQETQYF	TGCAGTGCTAGCGTCCGAACAGATGGGGTATGGCGGTACCAAGAGACCCAGTACTTC
-	TRBV5-8	TRBJ1-1	-	CASSTVTNTEAFF	TGTGCCAGCAGCACAGTTACCAACACTGAAGCTTTCTTT
few	TRBV5-5	TRBJ1-1	-	CASSWNSGPLQTEAFF	TGTGCCAGCAGCTGGAATTCCGGGCCCCTCCAGACTGAAGCTTTCTTT
few	TRBV12-3/TRBV12-4	TRBJ2-3	-	CASSPEGRAGDTQYF	TGTGCCAGCAGTCCCGAAGGGCGGGCCGGAGATACGCAGTATTTT
-	TRBV27	TRBJ1-1	-	CASSLRQVNTEAFF	TGTGCCAGCAGTTTACGACAGGTGAACACTGAAGCTTTCTTT
few	TRBV5-6	TRBJ2-2	-	CASSPDRDYTNTGELFF	TGTGCCAGCAGCCCGGACAGGGACTATACTAACACCGGGGAGCTGTTTTTT
few	TRBV12-3/TRBV12-4	TRBJ2-5	TRBD2	CASSRTSGRETQYF	TGTGCCAGCAGCCGGACTAGCGGGAGAGAGACCCAGTACTTC
-	TRBV9	TRBJ1-1	-	CASSVSGREAFF	TGTGCCAGCAGCGTATCCGGACGCGAAGCTTTCTTT
-	TRBV9	TRBJ2-5	TRBD1	CASSVSTGESTRKTQYF	TGTGCCAGCAGCGTATCGACAGGGGAATCCACTCGGAAGACCCAGTACTTC
many	TRBV7-8	TRBJ2-3	-	CASSLEAGQQLTDTQYF	TGTGCCAGCAGCTTAGAAGCGGGTCAGCAACTCACAGATACGCAGTATTTT
few	TRBV7-9	TRBJ2-7	-	CASSLPEGHEQYF	TGTGCCAGCAGCTTACCAGAGGGGCACGAGCAGTACTTC
few	TRBV7-6	TRBJ2-2	-	CASSLLAEGTGELFF	TGTGCCAGCAGCTTACTTGCGGAGGGCACCGGGGAGCTGTTTTTT
-	TRBV5-1	TRBJ1-2	TRBD1	CASSFGDSGYTF	TGCGCCAGCAGCTTCGGGGACAGTGGATACACCTTC
few	TRBV4-1	TRBJ2-1	-	CASTHSRGAYNEQFF	TGCGCCAGCACCCACTCTAGGGGAGCCTACAATGAGCAGTTCTTC
few	TRBV9	TRBJ1-2	-	CASSVGEDYGYTF	TGTGCCAGCAGCGTAGGGGAGGACTATGGCTACACCTTC
-	TRBV15	TRBJ2-4	TRBD1	CATSSPGQGLAKNIQYF	TGTGCCACCAGCAGTCCTGGACAGGGATTAGCCAAAAACATTCAGTACTTC
-	TRBV5-6	TRBJ2-1	TRBD2	CAISPPRGRLYNEQFF	TGTGCCATCAGCCCACCGCGGGGGAGGCTCTACAATGAGCAGTTCTTC
-	TRBV20-1	TRBJ2-3	TRBD2	CSARVEQAGGTDTQYF	TGCAGTGCTAGAGTTGAGCAAGCGGGAGGGACAGATACGCAGTATTTT
many	TRBV7-9	TRBJ2-3	-	CASSPAVAFGDTQYF	TGTGCCAGCAGCCCAGCGGTTGCATTCGGTGATACGCAGTATTTT
many	TRBV3-1	TRBJ1-3	-	CASSQDGSSGNTIYF	TGTGCCAGCAGCCAAGACGGAAGCTCTGGAAACACCATATATTTT
-	TRBV7-9	TRBJ2-1	-	CASSETGSAANEQFF	TGTGCCAGCAGCGAGACAGGTAGCGCGGCTAATGAGCAGTTCTTC
-	TRBV5-1	TRBJ1-1	-	CASSLVPPVNTEAFF	TGCGCCAGCAGCTTGGTACCTCCTGTGAACACTGAAGCTTTCTTT
-	TRBV5-1	TRBJ1-5	-	CASSLDRYQPQHF	TGCGCCAGCAGCCTCGACAGGTATCAGCCCCAGCATTTT
-	TRBV4-2	TRBJ2-1	-	CASSQVHQGTFYNEQFF	TGTGCCAGCAGCCAAGTCCATCAAGGGACCTTTTACAATGAGCAGTTCTTC
-	TRBV19	TRBJ1-1	TRBD1	CASSPRTGVDTEAFF	TGTGCCAGTAGTCCCCGGACAGGGGTGGACACTGAAGCTTTCTTT
-	TRBV9	TRBJ1-1	-	CASSVDLSTEAFF	TGTGCCAGCAGCGTAGACCTATCCACTGAAGCTTTCTTT
-	TRBV3-1	TRBJ2-2	TRBD1	CASSQRDRGPTGELFF	TGTGCCAGCAGCCAGCGGGACAGGGGGCCCACCGGGGAGCTGTTTTTT
few	TRBV10-3	TRBJ2-5	TRBD1	CAISEPSRGIEETQYF	TGTGCCATCAGTGAGCCGTCCAGGGGGATTGAAGAGACCCAGTACTTC
-	TRBV6-5	TRBJ2-7	-	CASSAQGGNEQYF	TGTGCCAGCAGTGCCCAGGGGGGCAACGAGCAGTACTTC